This T cell receptor beta chain was documented in a study of a mutant IDH1 vaccine in newly diagnosed glioma. In the study overall: Sex among treated patients split 62.5% male, approximately 40% female; mean age was roughly 40 years. Earlier treatment was radiotherapy, temozolomide, or both, with most getting both.

Time point here: baseline, week 1 (first vaccination visit). The treatment denotes: pre-vaccination baseline after standard-of-care therapy. Generated by immunoSEQ multiplex PCR, the TCRdb table keeps only in-frame clones and is missing some. The table lists nearly 50,000 clones, 70% to 90% of them singletons. Material: PBMCs, obtained from a glioma patient treated with radiotherapy, temozolomide or both. This receptor was taken from a man in his forties or fifties with glioma.

The CDR3 region is CASSSSGTSGPPWTQYF. The CDR3 DNA is TGTGCCAGCAGCTCCTCCGGGACTAGCGGACCCCCGTGGACGCAGTATTTT. This rearrangement joins TRBV7-2 to TRBJ2-3; 11 bases map to TRBD2. From germline, CDR1 is SGHTA and CDR2 FQGNSA. V lost 4 bases, J lost 9 bases, and 15 bases stayed unmatched. The CDR3 sequence is 17 residues long.